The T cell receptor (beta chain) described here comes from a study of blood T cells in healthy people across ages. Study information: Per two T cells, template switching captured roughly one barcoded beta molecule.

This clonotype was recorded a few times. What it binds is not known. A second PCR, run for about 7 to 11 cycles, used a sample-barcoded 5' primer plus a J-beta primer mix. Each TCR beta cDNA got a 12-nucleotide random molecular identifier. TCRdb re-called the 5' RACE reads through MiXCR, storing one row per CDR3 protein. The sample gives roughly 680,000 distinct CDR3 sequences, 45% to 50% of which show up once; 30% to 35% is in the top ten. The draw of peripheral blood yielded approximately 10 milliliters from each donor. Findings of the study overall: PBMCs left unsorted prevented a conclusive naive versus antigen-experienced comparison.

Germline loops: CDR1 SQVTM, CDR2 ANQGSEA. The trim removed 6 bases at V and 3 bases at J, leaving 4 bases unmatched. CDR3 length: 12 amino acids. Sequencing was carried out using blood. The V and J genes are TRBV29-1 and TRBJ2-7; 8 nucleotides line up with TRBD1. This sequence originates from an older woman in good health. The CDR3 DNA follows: TGCAGCGTAACCACAGGGGGCTACGAGCAGTACTTC. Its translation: CSVTTGGYEQYF.